The rows below give T cell receptor beta chains drawn from one sample of a study of post-analysis software for immune sequencing data. A single record per CDR3 protein comes from TCRdb applying MiXCR to the PCR reads. The sample holds a few hundred thousand distinct CDR3 sequences; approximately 46% are singletons and the top ten take roughly 12%. Source material: blood. The receptors originated from a girl under 18 with multiple sclerosis. Each CDR3 is given with its conserved first and last residue. A D gene is named only where the DNA matches it firmly. Not all rows give a size; the values are once, few, many and, for expanded clones, a class.

J gene	CDR3 length	clone size	V gene	D gene	CDR3 protein	CDR3 DNA
TRBJ2-1	16	few	TRBV15	TRBD1	CATSRGQGATGNEQFF	TGTGCCACCAGCAGGGGACAGGGGGCTACCGGCAATGAGCAGTTCTTC
TRBJ2-7	15	few	TRBV5-1	TRBD2	CASSLATSGSDEQYF	TGCGCCAGCAGCCTGGCCACTAGCGGGAGTGACGAGCAGTACTTC
TRBJ1-4	14	NA	TRBV3-1	NA	CASSQGDGNEKLFF	TGTGCCAGCAGCCAAGGGGACGGGAATGAAAAACTGTTTTTT
TRBJ2-5	13	NA	TRBV24-1	NA	CATSGLSEGTQYF	TGTGCCACCAGCGGGTTGTCGGAGGGGACCCAGTACTTC
TRBJ1-4	14	NA	TRBV29-1	NA	CSASGGGTNEKLFF	TGCAGCGCGAGCGGAGGGGGGACTAATGAAAAACTGTTTTTT
TRBJ2-1	15	NA	TRBV20-1	NA	CSAKPLGSGYNEQFF	TGCAGTGCCAAGCCCTTGGGTAGCGGCTACAATGAGCAGTTCTTC
TRBJ2-7	14	few	TRBV28	TRBD2	CASSPLRELYEQYF	TGTGCCAGCAGCCCACTGCGGGAGCTCTACGAGCAGTACTTC
TRBJ2-5	15	NA	TRBV6-5	NA	CASSYFTGLGETQYF	TGTGCCAGCAGTTACTTCACGGGGCTGGGGGAGACCCAGTACTTC
TRBJ1-1	14	NA	TRBV5-1	NA	CASSLRLADTEAFF	TGCGCCAGCAGCTTGCGGCTCGCGGACACTGAAGCTTTCTTT
TRBJ2-7	17	few	TRBV5-5	TRBD2	CASSLDIGLAGGYEQYF	TGTGCCAGCAGCTTGGACATCGGACTAGCGGGTGGCTACGAGCAGTACTTC
TRBJ2-7	14	NA	TRBV20-1	TRBD2	CSALMTSTSYEQYF	TGCAGTGCTCTTATGACTAGCACTTCCTACGAGCAGTACTTC
TRBJ2-3	10	NA	TRBV29-1	TRBD2	CSVRGATQYF	TGCAGCGTGCGGGGGGCTACGCAGTATTTT
TRBJ1-1	13	NA	TRBV29-1	NA	CSVVDRRNTEAFF	TGCAGCGTGGTAGACAGGCGGAACACTGAAGCTTTCTTT
TRBJ2-1	12	NA	TRBV19	NA	CASGLFHNEQFF	TGTGCCAGTGGACTATTCCACAATGAGCAGTTCTTC
TRBJ2-1	16	many	TRBV7-9	TRBD2	CASSPRTSGHYNEQFF	TGTGCCAGCAGCCCCAGGACTAGCGGGCACTACAATGAGCAGTTCTTC
TRBJ2-3	13	few	TRBV29-1	NA	CSVSGRTADTQYF	TGCAGCGTTAGTGGCAGGACCGCAGATACGCAGTATTTT
TRBJ1-1	15	few	TRBV20-1	TRBD1	CSATRQGEVFTEAFF	TGCAGTGCTACTAGACAGGGTGAGGTCTTCACTGAAGCTTTCTTT
TRBJ2-3	13	NA	TRBV12-3/TRBV12-4	NA	CASSSGPPDTQYF	TGTGCCAGCAGTTCAGGGCCCCCAGATACGCAGTATTTT
TRBJ1-2	13	NA	TRBV6-2/TRBV6-3	TRBD1	CASRRQGAGGYTF	TGTGCCAGCAGAAGACAGGGGGCCGGTGGCTACACCTTC
TRBJ1-6	15	once	TRBV4-3	NA	CASSQEASSGSPLHF	TGCGCCAGCAGCCAAGAAGCGAGCTCTGGTTCACCCCTCCACTTT
TRBJ2-3	14	NA	TRBV20-1	NA	CSASGAASTDTQYF	TGCAGTGCTAGTGGAGCGGCTAGCACAGATACGCAGTATTTT
TRBJ2-1	13	NA	TRBV11-3	NA	CASSSDGRDEQFF	TGTGCCAGCAGCTCGGACGGTCGCGATGAGCAGTTCTTC
TRBJ1-5	17	NA	TRBV4-1	NA	CASSQGRDAVANQPQHF	TGCGCCAGCAGCCAAGGGAGAGACGCGGTCGCAAATCAGCCCCAGCATTTT
TRBJ2-7	14	many	TRBV10-2	NA	CASSEQGSRNEQYF	TGCGCCAGCAGTGAGCAGGGTAGTCGGAACGAGCAGTACTTC